This TCR beta chain was profiled in a study of Graves' ophthalmopathy and Graves' hyperthyroidism. CDR1 SGHAT and CDR2 FQNNGV come from the germline V gene. The CDR3 extends over 15 amino acids. The ends were cut back, 5 bases at V and 9 bases at J, with 20 bases in the middle. Clinicians made diagnoses from clinical symptoms, serum thyroxine, TRAb, thyroid ultrasound and orbital computed tomography. The table lists this clonotype with many counts. TCR beta CDR3 regions were amplified from RNA transcripts. Scientists carried out first-round RT-PCR using HTBI primers and then a second-round multiplex PCR. TCRdb re-called the multiplex PCR reads through MiXCR, storing one row per CDR3 protein. The data show about 620,000 distinct CDR3 sequences, 22% seen once.

Sequencing was done on a sample of peripheral blood. The V and J genes are TRBV11-2 and TRBJ1-5, with D possibly matching TRBD1 (5 bases). This receptor was identified in a woman under 30 with stable Graves' hyperthyroidism. Some clones in this sample may be carry-over from other donors' samples. The CDR3 here is CASSRGASIFAPQHF. The CDR3 nucleotides are TGTGCCAGCAGCCGAGGGGCCAGCATCTTCGCGCCCCAGCATTTT.